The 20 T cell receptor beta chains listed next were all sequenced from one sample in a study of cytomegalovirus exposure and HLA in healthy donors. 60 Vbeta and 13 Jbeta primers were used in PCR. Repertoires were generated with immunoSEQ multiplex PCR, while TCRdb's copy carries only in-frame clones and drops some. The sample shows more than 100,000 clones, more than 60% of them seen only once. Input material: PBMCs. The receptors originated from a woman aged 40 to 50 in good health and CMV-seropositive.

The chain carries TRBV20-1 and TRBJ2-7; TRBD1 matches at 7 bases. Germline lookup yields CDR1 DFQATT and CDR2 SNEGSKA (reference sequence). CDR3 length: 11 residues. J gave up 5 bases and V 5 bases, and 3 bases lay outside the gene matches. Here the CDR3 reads CSAQGVDEQYF. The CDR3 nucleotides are TGCAGTGCTCAGGGGGTTGACGAGCAGTACTTC.

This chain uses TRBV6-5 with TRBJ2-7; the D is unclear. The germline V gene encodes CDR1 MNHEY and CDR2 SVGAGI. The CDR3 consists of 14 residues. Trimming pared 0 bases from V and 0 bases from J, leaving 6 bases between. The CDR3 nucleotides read TGTGCCAGCAGTTACTCCGCGGCCTCCTACGAGCAGTACTTC. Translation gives CASSYSAASYEQYF.

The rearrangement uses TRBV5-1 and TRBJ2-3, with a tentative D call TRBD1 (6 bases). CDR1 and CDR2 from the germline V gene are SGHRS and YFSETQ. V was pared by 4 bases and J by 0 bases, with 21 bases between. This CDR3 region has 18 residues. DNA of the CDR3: TGCGCCAGCAGCCTTCGAGACAGGCCCGCAGATAGCACAGATACGCAGTATTTT. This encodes CASSLRDRPADSTDTQYF.

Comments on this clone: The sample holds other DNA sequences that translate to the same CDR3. The chain's CDR3 is CAISARTGGAGTNEKLFF. CDR3 bases: TGTGCCATCAGTGCCCGGACAGGGGGCGCGGGGACTAATGAAAAACTGTTTTTT. The chain employs TRBV10-3 and TRBJ1-4, with TRBD1 identical over 11 bases. V lost 4 bases, J lost 2 bases, and 9 bases stayed unmatched. Germline V gene data show CDR1 as ENHRY and CDR2 as SYGVKD. There are 18 residues in the CDR3.

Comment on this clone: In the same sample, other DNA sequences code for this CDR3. CDR3 region: CASSYRQGGGYTF. The DNA of the CDR3 is TGTGCCAGCAGTTACCGACAGGGTGGAGGCTACACCTTC. The chain has TRBV6-5 and TRBJ1-2; 7 nucleotides agree with TRBD1. CDR3 length: 13 amino acids. The J segment lost 8 bases and the V segment lost 2 bases, leaving 5 bases of the junction unmatched. The V gene's germline CDR1 is MNHEY and CDR2 SVGAGI.

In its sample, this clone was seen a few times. The CDR3 spells CASSFARDTDTQYF. As DNA, the CDR3 is TGTGCCAGCAGCTTTGCCAGGGACACAGATACGCAGTATTTT. J is TRBJ2-3 and V is TRBV7-9, with a possible D match to TRBD1 (5 bases). The CDR3 runs to 14 residues. The germline V and J ends were trimmed by 3 bases and 2 bases, with 9 bases remaining between them. CDR1 and CDR2 from the germline V gene are SEHNR and FQNEAQ (reference sequence).

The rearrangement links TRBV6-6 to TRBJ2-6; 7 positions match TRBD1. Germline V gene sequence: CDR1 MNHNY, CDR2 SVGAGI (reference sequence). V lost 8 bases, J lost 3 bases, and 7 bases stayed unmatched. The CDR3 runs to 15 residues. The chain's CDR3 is CASSITGDGANVLTF. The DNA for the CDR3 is TGTGCCAGCTCAATCACAGGGGATGGGGCCAACGTCCTGACTTTC.

The CDR3 DNA reads TGCGCCAGCAGCTTGCAGGAACTTGCAGATACGCAGTATTTT. Encoded protein: CASSLQELADTQYF. The chain employs TRBV5-1 and TRBJ2-3; D gene ambiguous. Germline CDR1 reads SGHRS; CDR2 reads YFSETQ. This CDR3 comprises 14 residues. V dropped 1 base and J dropped 4 bases, with 10 bases sitting between them.

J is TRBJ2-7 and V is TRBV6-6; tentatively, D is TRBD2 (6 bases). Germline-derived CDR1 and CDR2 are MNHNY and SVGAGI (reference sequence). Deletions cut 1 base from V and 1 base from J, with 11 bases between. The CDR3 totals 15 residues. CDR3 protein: CASSYWRGPSYEQYF. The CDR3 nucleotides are TGTGCCAGCAGTTACTGGAGGGGCCCGTCCTACGAGCAGTACTTC.

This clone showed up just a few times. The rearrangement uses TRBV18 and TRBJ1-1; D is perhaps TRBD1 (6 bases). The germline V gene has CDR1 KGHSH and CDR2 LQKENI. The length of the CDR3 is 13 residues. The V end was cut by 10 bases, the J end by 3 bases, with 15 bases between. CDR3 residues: CATTGQSDTEAFF. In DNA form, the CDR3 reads TGTGCCACAACCGGACAGTCAGACACTGAAGCTTTCTTT.

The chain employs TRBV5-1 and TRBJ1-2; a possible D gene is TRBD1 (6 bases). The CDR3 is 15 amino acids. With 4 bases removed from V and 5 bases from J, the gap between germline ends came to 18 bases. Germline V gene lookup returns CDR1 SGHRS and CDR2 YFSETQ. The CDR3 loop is CASSAGGGPFYGYTF. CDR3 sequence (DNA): TGCGCCAGCAGCGCGGGGGGGGGCCCTTTTTATGGCTACACCTTC.

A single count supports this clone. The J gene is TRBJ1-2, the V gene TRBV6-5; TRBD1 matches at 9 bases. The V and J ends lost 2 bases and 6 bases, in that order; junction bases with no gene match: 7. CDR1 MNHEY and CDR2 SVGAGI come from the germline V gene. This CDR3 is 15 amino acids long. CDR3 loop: CASSYRPGTGNGYTF. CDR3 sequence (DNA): TGTGCCAGCAGTTACCGCCCCGGGACAGGGAATGGCTACACCTTC.

CDR3 in DNA: TGTGCCTGGAGTTTTCCGGGCACTGAAGCTTTCTTT. Translation: CAWSFPGTEAFF. This chain joins TRBV30 and TRBJ1-1; D is ambiguous. Germline CDR1 reads GTSNPN; CDR2 reads SVGIG (reference sequence). Trimming removed 2 bases at V and 4 bases at J, with 8 bases between. The CDR3 totals 12 residues.

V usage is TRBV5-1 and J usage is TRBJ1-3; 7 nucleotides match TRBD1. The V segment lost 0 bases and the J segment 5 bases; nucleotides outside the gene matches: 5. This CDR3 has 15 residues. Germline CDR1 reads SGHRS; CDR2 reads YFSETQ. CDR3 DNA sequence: TGCGCCAGCAGCTTGGCCGAGGGGGCCAGAAACACCATATATTTT. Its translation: CASSLAEGARNTIYF.

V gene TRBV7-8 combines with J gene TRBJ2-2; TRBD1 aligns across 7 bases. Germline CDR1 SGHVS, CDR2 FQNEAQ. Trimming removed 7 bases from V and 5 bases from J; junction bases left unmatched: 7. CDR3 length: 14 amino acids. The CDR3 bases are TGTGCCAGCATGAGGGGGCCGGATACCGGGGAGCTGTTTTTT. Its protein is CASMRGPDTGELFF.

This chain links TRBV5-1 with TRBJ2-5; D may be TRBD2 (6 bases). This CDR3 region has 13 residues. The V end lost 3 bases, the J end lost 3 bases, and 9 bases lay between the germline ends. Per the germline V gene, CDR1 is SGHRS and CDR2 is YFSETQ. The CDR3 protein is CASSWREEETQYF. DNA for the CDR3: TGCGCCAGCAGCTGGAGGGAGGAAGAGACCCAGTACTTC.

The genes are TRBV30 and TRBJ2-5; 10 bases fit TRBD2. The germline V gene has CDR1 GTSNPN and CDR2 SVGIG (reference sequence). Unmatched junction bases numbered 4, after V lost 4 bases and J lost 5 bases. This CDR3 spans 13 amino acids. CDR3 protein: CAWKRGGSETQYF. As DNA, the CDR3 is TGTGCCTGGAAGCGGGGGGGCAGCGAGACCCAGTACTTC.

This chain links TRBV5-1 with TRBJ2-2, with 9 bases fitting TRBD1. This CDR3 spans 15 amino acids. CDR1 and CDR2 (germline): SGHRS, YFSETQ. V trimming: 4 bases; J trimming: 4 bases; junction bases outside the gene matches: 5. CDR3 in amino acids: CASSPGQGFTGELFF. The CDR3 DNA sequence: TGCGCCAGCAGCCCGGGACAGGGCTTCACCGGGGAGCTGTTTTTT.

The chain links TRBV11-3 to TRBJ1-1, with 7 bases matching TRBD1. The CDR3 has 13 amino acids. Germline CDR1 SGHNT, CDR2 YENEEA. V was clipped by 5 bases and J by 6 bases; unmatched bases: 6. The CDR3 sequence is CASSPGQASEAFF. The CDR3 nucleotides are TGTGCCAGCAGCCCAGGACAGGCCTCTGAAGCTTTCTTT.

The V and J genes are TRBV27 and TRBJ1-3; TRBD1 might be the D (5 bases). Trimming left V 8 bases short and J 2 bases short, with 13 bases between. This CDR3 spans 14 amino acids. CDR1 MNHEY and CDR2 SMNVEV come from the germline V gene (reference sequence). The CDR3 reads CASRSGGAGNTIYF. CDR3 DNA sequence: TGTGCCAGCCGATCCGGAGGGGCTGGAAACACCATATATTTT.